This T cell receptor beta chain was identified during a study of blood T cell repertoires in COVID-19 (dated by TCRdb to about 2020). Study-wide context: Samples covering the acute and convalescent phases of COVID-19 were provided by collaborators in the United States, Italy and Spain. The prospective study material was composed of cDNA or gDNA derived from T cells, B-cell-depleted T cells, or PBMCs. Deeply sampled blood TCRbeta repertoires from subjects exposed to, actively infected with, or recovered from COVID-19 were included in the dataset. The repertoires were made available in a free public database intended to serve as a resource for research on the immune response to SARS-CoV-2. Samples were obtained from the ongoing ImmuneRACE study (first 160 participants) and from some 1,300 subjects provided by 6 global collaborators. A de-identified subject ID, COVID-19 status, age in years and sex were almost always included in the sample metadata. Where HLA class I and class II types were available, the types were taken from metadata supplied by the sample provider, not from assay-based typing. Summary of the overall study and its limitations: Clinical and demographic metadata were provided uncurated, with the amount varying by source and participant.

Turning to this clone: Its antigen target is currently unknown. Base-call qualities are not available, and no considerably larger clone is one nucleotide away.

Measured from the cysteine to the phenylalanine, the CDR3 is 17 residues long. Only the CDR3 region is kept as DNA, spanning 51 bases read in frame from base 1. The germline V and J ends show losses of 5 bases and 7 bases respectively, and no gene match explains 13 bases of the junction. For CDR1 and CDR2, the germline V gene (reference sequence) lists LNHDA and SQIVND. The immunoSEQ Assay, a bias-controlled multiplex PCR, was used to amplify TCRbeta CDR3 regions from genomic DNA. The study's processing was this. The number of nucleated cells in each sample was estimated from the amplification of reference gene primers within the assay. Sequence reads were collapsed and filtered to measure the absolute abundance of every unique TCRbeta CDR3 rearrangement. Productive Simpson clonality was computed per sample as the square root of Simpson's diversity index over productive rearrangements. In its TCRdb copy, this immuneACCESS table keeps in-frame sequences only and misses some clones. Where compared with another copy, unresolved V genes explain less than half of these, and the others have no known cause. D and trimming were read from the DNA, whereas the V and J calls and clone size are those reported in that table. Across this sample there are 290,000 or so clones, with 87% seen only once. Jointly, the top ten make up less than 2.5% of the sample.

Whole blood was collected in K2EDTA tubes by collaborating institutions according to the institutions' own protocols. For TCRbeta analysis, collaborator samples were shipped as frozen whole blood, as isolated PBMCs, or as DNA extracted from either sample type. The chain was built from TRBV19 and TRBJ2-1; 11 middle bases align to TRBD2. The origin of this receptor is a man younger than 35 with active or convalescent COVID-19. The sample comprised peripheral blood. The nucleotide sequence is given as TGTGCCAGTAGTCCTCTGTTGCTAGCGGGGGGTCGGAATGAGCAGTTCTTC. The resulting protein is CASSPLLLAGGRNEQFF.